The sequence of this TCR beta chain was determined in a study of T cell responses to AZD1222 COVID-19 vaccine. Whole-study findings and limits: The donors showed a predominance of white British ancestry and of females, with possible underestimation of clonal diversity. It was only after the peak T cell response that any repertoires were sampled. Only five or six AZD1222 recipients were seropositive at baseline. Epitopes outside B.1.351 and B.1.1.7 mutated regions reportedly drew nearly half of spike TCRs.

Trimming took 2 bases from V and 6 from J; bases not matched to a gene: 7. CDR1 is GTSNPN, CDR2 SVGIG, per germline (reference sequence). The CDR3 covers 14 residues. Regarding this clone: The antigen is undetermined.

Assay: immunoSEQ multiplex PCR; the TCRdb copy retains only in-frame clones and omits some. Of roughly 120,000 clones in the sample, 85% to 90% were seen once. The input for sequencing was peripheral blood, taken 28 days after the second AZD1222 dose. The chain recombines TRBV30 with TRBJ2-3; 8 nucleotides line up with TRBD2. This receptor was taken from an adult who received the AZD1222 COVID-19 vaccine. The CDR3 region has the DNA TGTGCCTGGAGTTTAGGCGGGGGGAGGGATACGCAGTATTTT. It translates to CAWSLGGGRDTQYF.